Each of the 25 T cell receptor beta chains below was sequenced from the same sample in a study of T cell clones after liver transplantation. Repertoires were generated with immunoSEQ multiplex PCR, while TCRdb's copy carries only in-frame clones and drops some. The sample records about 16,000 clones, roughly 91% being singletons. Here the sequenced sample was CD8+ T cells from blood, taken before liver transplant. The origin of the receptors is a human donor who received a liver transplant.

The V call is TRBV7-9, the J call TRBJ2-5, with a weak D call TRBD1 (7 bases). The CDR3 totals 16 residues. Germline V lookup: CDR1 SEHNR, CDR2 FQNEAQ (reference sequence). V lost 1 base and J lost 6, with 18 bases in between. CDR3 DNA: TGTGCCAGCAGCTTAGGGTCGGGGGACAGCCCGAAGACCCAGTACTTC. It translates to CASSLGSGDSPKTQYF.

The CDR3 protein is CASWGQDYEQYF. The CDR3 coding sequence is TGCGCCAGCTGGGGACAGGATTACGAGCAGTACTTC. The rearrangement links TRBV10-2 to TRBJ2-7; TRBD1 agrees at 8 bases. CDR1 and CDR2 from the germline V gene are WSHSY and SAAADI. V shed 8 bases, J shed 4 bases, and the junction held 4 bases outside the gene matches. The CDR3 runs 12 residues.

This clone has more than one count but fewer than ten. The chain links TRBV7-9 to TRBJ2-3; D is undetermined. V was shortened by 5 bases and J by 2 bases, with 5 bases between the two germline ends. CDR3 length equals 12 residues. The germline V gene encodes CDR1 SEHNR and CDR2 FQNEAQ (reference sequence). CDR3 nucleotides: TGTGCCAGCAGCAAGAACACAGATACGCAGTATTTT. As protein: CASSKNTDTQYF.

This sequence joins TRBV28 and TRBJ2-7, with TRBD1 matching over 9 bases. Germline loops: CDR1 MDHEN, CDR2 SYDVKM. J lost 8 bases, V lost 4 bases, and 18 bases had no gene match. This CDR3 region has 17 residues. CDR3 region: CASSSSLTGTGLFQQYF. CDR3 DNA: TGTGCCAGCAGTTCTTCTTTGACCGGGACAGGGCTTTTTCAGCAGTACTTC.

The V gene is TRBV10-3, the J gene TRBJ2-7; D gene unclear. The germline gives CDR1 ENHRY, CDR2 SYGVKD. This CDR3 has 16 residues. V was clipped by 0 bases and J by 1 base, with 13 bases between them. CDR3 nucleotide sequence: TGTGCCATCAGTGAGTCGCGCAGAGAAAAGTCCTACGAGCAGTACTTC. Its protein is CAISESRREKSYEQYF.

This clone came up a few times. The chain employs TRBV10-1 and TRBJ2-2; a possible D gene is TRBD2 (5 bases). The V end was cut by 5 bases, the J end by 4 bases, with 17 bases between. Germline values: CDR1 WNHNN, CDR2 SYGVQD (reference sequence). This CDR3 has 16 residues. DNA of the CDR3: TGCGCCAGCAGTCCCCAGGCGGACTTAGGCACCGGGGAGCTGTTTTTT. This encodes CASSPQADLGTGELFF.

This clone was detected only once. The chain uses TRBV4-1 and TRBJ2-7; 7 positions agree with TRBD1. The CDR3 is 14 amino acids. The V and J ends lost 4 bases and 3 bases, in that order; junction bases with no gene match: 6. CDR1 MGHRA and CDR2 YSYEKL come from the germline V gene. This CDR3 reads CASSRTGTDYEQYF. In DNA form, the CDR3 reads TGCGCCAGCAGCCGAACCGGGACAGACTACGAGCAGTACTTC.

CDR3: CASSLATGFYGYTF. The CDR3 nucleotides read TGTGCCAGCAGCTTGGCCACAGGGTTCTATGGCTACACCTTC. V and J are TRBV7-9 and TRBJ1-2; tentative D call: TRBD1 (6 bases). V gave up 3 bases and J gave up 4 bases, with 12 bases separating them. Germline V gene data show CDR1 as SEHNR and CDR2 as FQNEAQ (reference sequence). The CDR3 is 14 amino acids.

This chain uses TRBV19 with TRBJ1-5; D is uncertain. Germline V gene lookup returns CDR1 LNHDA and CDR2 SQIVND (reference sequence). Between the trimmed V and J ends, which lost 7 bases and 2 bases, there was a span of 12 bases. The length of the CDR3 is 14 residues. The CDR3 bases are TGTGCCAGTATCGAGGCGGTAGGCAATCAGCCCCAGCATTTT. Encoded protein: CASIEAVGNQPQHF.

This chain joins TRBV27 and TRBJ1-1; D is undetermined. Looked up from germline, CDR1 is MNHEY and CDR2 is SMNVEV (reference sequence). Trimming took off 2 bases at V and 1 base at J, with 5 bases between the two ends. The CDR3 totals 13 residues. CDR3 in amino acids: CASSLQRNTEAFF. The CDR3 nucleotides are TGTGCCAGCAGTTTACAAAGGAACACTGAAGCTTTCTTT.

The rearrangement links TRBV6-5 to TRBJ2-1, with 10 positions matching TRBD2. Losses at the gene ends were 7 bases for V and 5 bases for J; bases not matched to a gene: 2. Germline loops: CDR1 MNHEY, CDR2 SVGAGI. This CDR3 region has 13 residues. The CDR3 reads CASTGLADNEQFF. The CDR3 DNA reads as TGTGCCAGCACAGGACTAGCGGACAATGAGCAGTTCTTC.

This sequence joins TRBV27 and TRBJ2-3; D unclear. Germline values: CDR1 MNHEY, CDR2 SMNVEV (reference sequence). CDR3 length: 14 amino acids. Between the trimmed V and J ends, which lost 5 bases and 5 bases, there was a span of 14 bases. The CDR3 nucleotides are TGTGCCAGCAGTCGATTGGGTTTGGGAGATACGCAGTATTTT. Translation gives CASSRLGLGDTQYF.

J is TRBJ2-5 and V is TRBV6-6; 9 bases agree with TRBD2. The CDR3 is 16 residues long. V dropped 1 base and J dropped 4; count of bases not matched to a gene: 7. In germline, CDR1 is MNHNY, CDR2 SVGAGI (reference sequence). CDR3 in amino acids: CASSYLEAGGGETQYF. The CDR3 coding sequence is TGTGCCAGCAGTTACTTAGAAGCGGGAGGAGGAGAGACCCAGTACTTC.

The CDR3 DNA sequence: TGTGCCAGCAGCGTAGGTGGCGGGAGGGCCGGAGAGACCCAGTACTTC. This sequence encodes CASSVGGGRAGETQYF. The V call is TRBV9, the J call TRBJ2-5; 9 bases fit TRBD2. This CDR3 has 16 residues. The V gene end was trimmed by 0 bases and the J gene end by 4 bases; junction bases not matched to a gene: 7. Germline loops: CDR1 SGDLS, CDR2 YYNGEE.

The chain links TRBV5-1 to TRBJ2-7; D is perhaps TRBD1 or TRBD2 (5 bases each). Germline CDR1 and CDR2: SGHRS and YFSETQ. This CDR3 has 15 residues. The germline V and J ends were trimmed by 1 base and 6 bases, with 17 bases remaining between them. CDR3 coding DNA: TGCGCCAGCAGCTTGACTCGGGGCCCGCAGGGCGAGCAGTACTTC. It yields the protein CASSLTRGPQGEQYF.

The chain is built from TRBV9 and TRBJ1-1; 7 nucleotides agree with TRBD1. V was pared by 2 bases and J by 3 bases, with 7 bases of the junction left unmatched. The germline gives CDR1 SGDLS, CDR2 YYNGEE. The CDR3 totals 15 residues. This chain's CDR3 is CASSVNRGGDTEAFF. CDR3 DNA: TGTGCCAGCAGCGTGAACAGGGGAGGAGACACTGAAGCTTTCTTT.

This chain connects TRBV6-8 to TRBJ1-3; D call uncertain. The CDR3 contains 14 residues. Trimming stripped 7 bases from V and 2 bases from J, with 12 bases between. Germline loops: CDR1 MNHGY, CDR2 SAAAGT. The DNA of the CDR3 is TGTGCCAGCACGCGGCTCGGGGCTGGAAACACCATATATTTT. Translation gives CASTRLGAGNTIYF.

V usage is TRBV2 and J usage is TRBJ2-2, with 11 bases matching TRBD1. V lost 6 bases, J lost 5 bases, and 11 bases stayed unmatched. Germline lookup yields CDR1 SNHLY and CDR2 FYNNEI. There are 17 residues in the CDR3. CDR3 sequence: CASRDRDRGLLTGELFF. DNA of the CDR3: TGTGCCAGCAGAGATCGGGACAGGGGGTTATTAACCGGGGAGCTGTTTTTT.

This chain joins TRBV10-3 and TRBJ2-7, with TRBD2 identical over 11 bases. V was pared by 2 bases and J by 3 bases, with 3 bases of the junction left unmatched. This CDR3 region has 15 residues. CDR1 ENHRY and CDR2 SYGVKD come from the germline V gene. CDR3 residues: CAISEGGTSGYEQYF. The CDR3 DNA reads TGTGCCATCAGTGAGGGGGGGACTAGCGGCTACGAGCAGTACTTC.

This sequence joins TRBV14 and TRBJ1-1; D possibly corresponds to TRBD1 (5 bases). CDR3 length: 14 residues. Germline lookup yields CDR1 SGHDN and CDR2 FVKESK. Trimming pared 0 bases from V and 6 bases from J, leaving 11 bases between. This CDR3 reads CASSQDRVYAEAFF. In nucleotides, the CDR3 is TGTGCCAGCAGCCAAGACAGGGTTTACGCTGAAGCTTTCTTT.

The CDR3 spells CASKHTSGRTDTQYF. CDR3 coding DNA: TGTGCCAGCAAGCACACTAGCGGGAGAACGGATACGCAGTATTTT. This chain links TRBV27 with TRBJ2-3; 11 positions agree with TRBD2. Germline-derived CDR1 and CDR2 are MNHEY and SMNVEV (reference sequence). This CDR3 region has 15 residues. Trimming cost V 7 bases and J 6 bases; bases outside gene matches: 9.

V gene TRBV19 combines with J gene TRBJ2-7; D is perhaps TRBD1 (5 bases). The CDR3 extends over 14 amino acids. CDR1 and CDR2 from the germline V gene are LNHDA and SQIVND (reference sequence). The V gene lost 6 bases and the J gene lost 3 bases, with 15 bases spanning the gap. The CDR3 DNA follows: TGTGCCAGTAGCGGGCCTGGACAAGGCTACGAGCAGTACTTC. Protein sequence: CASSGPGQGYEQYF. Based on the CDR3 plus reference TRBV19 and TRBJ2-7, the full variable domain is DGGITQSPKYLFRKEGQNVTLSCEQNLNHDAMYWYRQDPGQGLRLIYYSQIVNDFQKGDIAEGYSVSREKKESFPLTVTSAQKNPTAFYLCASSGPGQGYEQYFGPGTRLTVT.

The chain joins TRBV25-1 to TRBJ2-1; 12 bases are shared with TRBD2. Trimming cost V 4 bases and J 5 bases; bases outside gene matches: 9. CDR3 length: 17 residues. Germline CDR1 MGHDK, CDR2 SYGVNS. The CDR3 nucleotides read TGTGCCAGCAGTGGGGGACTAGCGGGTTACCGAAACAATGAGCAGTTCTTC. Encoded protein: CASSGGLAGYRNNEQFF.

The sample holds a few counts of this clone. The chain's CDR3 is CASSFGLGTRETQYF. The DNA for the CDR3 is TGTGCCAGCAGTTTTGGGCTGGGGACCCGAGAGACCCAGTACTTC. The rearrangement joins TRBV27 to TRBJ2-5, with D perhaps given as TRBD1 or TRBD2 (5 bases each). Germline V CDR1 and CDR2: MNHEY, SMNVEV (reference sequence). This CDR3 region has 15 residues. V lost 3 bases, J lost 4 bases, and 15 bases lay in between.

V usage is TRBV28 and J usage is TRBJ2-1; 7 bases are shared with TRBD2. Germline V gene lookup returns CDR1 MDHEN and CDR2 SYDVKM. Germline trimming cut 3 bases from V and 3 bases from J; bases unmatched to any gene: 8. The CDR3 is made up of 16 amino acids. The CDR3 is CASSFGRELLYNEQFF. DNA for the CDR3: TGTGCCAGCAGTTTTGGGCGGGAGTTACTCTACAATGAGCAGTTCTTC.